This T cell receptor beta chain was obtained from a study of T cell responses to AZD1222 COVID-19 vaccine. Comments on this clone: Its antigen is as yet unknown.

This table comes from immunoSEQ multiplex PCR, and its TCRdb copy is limited to in-frame clones, with some not included. The table has 150,000 or so clones, about 93% seen once. The CDR3 is 14 residues long. The germline CDR1 and CDR2 sequences are LNHDA and SQIVND (reference sequence). J was trimmed by 2 bases and V by 5 bases; bases with no gene match: 2. Points from the study as a whole: It should be noted that donors were predominantly white British and more often female, and clonal diversity was possibly underestimated.

The TCR originated in an adult in good health. V is TRBV19 and J is TRBJ2-2; 7 bases line up with TRBD2. This sample comprised peripheral blood, obtained on day 0 of AZD1222 vaccination. CDR3 region: CASSGRANTGELFF. CDR3 coding DNA: TGTGCCAGTAGTGGGAGGGCTAACACCGGGGAGCTGTTTTTT.